Below, 22 T cell receptor beta chains from the same sample are listed, as sequenced in a study of cytomegalovirus exposure and HLA in healthy donors listed by TCRdb under 2017. The method behind the library was the immunoSEQ multiplex PCR assay. The multiplex PCR relied on a mix of 60 forward primers for TCR Vbeta segments and 13 reverse primers for TCR Jbeta segments. TCRdb stores this immuneACCESS table with in-frame sequences only. Part of the clones is absent; in the studies checked, under half of the shortfall reflects unresolved V genes, and no reason is known for the rest. The sample profile shows 160,000 or so clones; 70% of them were found once. The top ten clones comprise 4% to 5% of the sample. The sequencing sample was made of PBMCs. All receptors come from a man aged 18 to 29 in good health and CMV-seropositive.

CDR3 in amino acids: CAISANSGADTQYF. Written as DNA, the CDR3 is TGTGCCATCAGTGCGAATTCGGGGGCAGATACGCAGTATTTT. The J gene is TRBJ2-3, the V gene TRBV10-3; D is possibly TRBD2 (6 bases). V gave up 4 bases and J gave up 4 bases, with 12 bases separating them. Germline assignment: CDR1 ENHRY and CDR2 SYGVKD. The CDR3 length is 14 residues.

This chain connects TRBV29-1 to TRBJ2-1; tentatively, D is TRBD1 (5 bases). This CDR3 contains 16 residues. The germline V gene has CDR1 SQVTM and CDR2 ANQGSEA. Deletions cut 3 bases from V and 0 bases from J, with 15 bases between. The CDR3, as DNA: TGCAGCGTTGATACGGTGGCAGGACACTCCTACAATGAGCAGTTCTTC. This gives the protein CSVDTVAGHSYNEQFF.

The chain couples TRBV4-2 to TRBJ2-2, with 8 bases aligning to TRBD1. The length of the CDR3 is 15 residues. Germline V gene lookup returns CDR1 LGHNA and CDR2 YNFKEQ. V lost 4 bases to trimming and J lost 5 bases; unmatched junction nucleotides: 6. The CDR3 sequence: CASSPLDRGTGELFF. The CDR3, as DNA: TGTGCCAGCAGCCCCCTCGACAGGGGAACCGGGGAGCTGTTTTTT.

The chain's CDR3 is CAISRAAGSGNEQFF. The CDR3 DNA reads as TGTGCCATCAGTCGGGCCGCAGGGTCGGGCAATGAGCAGTTCTTC. V and J are TRBV10-3 and TRBJ2-1; the D gene is possibly TRBD1 (5 bases). Trimming removed 5 bases at V and 6 bases at J, with 17 bases between. The CDR3 spans 15 residues. Germline V gene lookup returns CDR1 ENHRY and CDR2 SYGVKD.

The CDR3 loop is CASSLGQGLEKLFF. The CDR3 DNA follows: TGCGCCAGCAGCTTAGGGCAGGGACTTGAAAAACTGTTTTTT. The V and J genes are TRBV5-1 and TRBJ1-4; a weak D match, TRBD1 (5 bases). Trimming pared 2 bases from V and 7 bases from J, leaving 12 bases between. The CDR3 has 14 residues. Germline CDR1 SGHRS, CDR2 YFSETQ.

J is TRBJ2-5 and V is TRBV7-6, with TRBD1 matching 7 bases. The CDR3 is made up of 15 amino acids. Germline lookup yields CDR1 SGHVS and CDR2 FNYEAQ. With V trimmed by 3 bases and J by 4 bases, 8 bases remained unmatched. DNA of the CDR3: TGTGCCAGCAGCTTCTTCGGGGACAGCTTAGAGACCCAGTACTTC. Translating gives CASSFFGDSLETQYF.

Of note for this clone: Other DNA sequences of this sample code for an identical CDR3. The V and J genes are TRBV6-1 and TRBJ1-1; D unclear. The CDR3 sequence is 13 residues long. Germline values: CDR1 MNHNS, CDR2 SASEGT. Trimming cost V 3 bases and J 2 bases, with 7 bases left between them. CDR3 region: CASSELSNTEAFF. The DNA of the CDR3 is TGTGCCAGCAGTGAGCTCAGTAACACTGAAGCTTTCTTT.

The rearrangement links TRBV11-3 to TRBJ2-1, with 12 nucleotides matching TRBD2. This CDR3 region has 13 residues. V lost 6 bases and J lost 8; bases outside the gene matches: 2. The germline gives CDR1 SGHNT, CDR2 YENEEA. CDR3 nucleotide sequence: TGTGCCAGCAGGACTAGCGGGAGTTATGAGCAGTTCTTC. It specifies CASRTSGSYEQFF.

This clone was counted between two and nine times. In nucleotides, the CDR3 is TGTGCCAGCAGCTTAATGGACAGCGGGGGGGAGTACACTGAAGCTTTCTTT. This translates into CASSLMDSGGEYTEAFF. V and J are TRBV7-9 and TRBJ1-1, with D possibly TRBD1 on 6 matching bases. This CDR3 is built from 17 residues. Germline loops: CDR1 SEHNR, CDR2 FQNEAQ (reference sequence). Trimming shortened V by 2 bases and J by 3 bases, and 19 bases separated the two germline ends.

CDR3 sequence reads: CASSPQDRQETQYF. The CDR3 DNA reads TGTGCCAGTAGTCCCCAGGACAGACAAGAGACCCAGTACTTC. The J gene is TRBJ2-5, the V gene TRBV19, with a possible D match to TRBD1 (6 bases). From germline, CDR1 is LNHDA and CDR2 SQIVND (reference sequence). The CDR3 spans 14 residues. Trimming cost V 5 bases and J 2 bases, with 12 bases left between them.

V usage is TRBV5-1 and J usage is TRBJ2-3; the D is unclear. The CDR3 contains 15 residues. V was shortened by 1 base and J by 2 bases, with 11 bases between the two germline ends. The V gene's germline CDR1 is SGHRS and CDR2 YFSETQ. In DNA form, the CDR3 reads TGCGCCAGCAGCTTGTCCCGCAGGCCCACAGATACGCAGTATTTT. Its translation is CASSLSRRPTDTQYF.

This chain connects TRBV27 to TRBJ1-1; 7 bases match TRBD1. Germline loops: CDR1 MNHEY, CDR2 SMNVEV (reference sequence). The V segment lost 6 bases and the J segment 1 base; nucleotides outside the gene matches: 11. The CDR3 has 16 amino acids. This chain's CDR3 is CASRATGFGANTEAFF. In DNA form, the CDR3 reads TGTGCCAGCAGAGCGACAGGGTTTGGAGCGAACACTGAAGCTTTCTTT.

The CDR3 here is CASSYRQGSTEAFF. The CDR3 DNA is TGTGCCAGCAGCTATCGACAGGGTTCGACTGAAGCTTTCTTT. The J gene is TRBJ1-1, the V gene TRBV7-9, with TRBD1 matching 7 bases. Looked up from germline, CDR1 is SEHNR and CDR2 is FQNEAQ (reference sequence). J lost 5 bases, V lost 4 bases, and 7 bases had no gene match. CDR3 length: 14 residues.

The chain uses TRBV6-5 and TRBJ1-1; no clear D. The V gene lost 5 bases and the J gene lost 0 bases, with 7 bases spanning the gap. Germline CDR1 MNHEY, CDR2 SVGAGI. The CDR3 covers 13 residues. CDR3: CASSRTLNTEAFF. The CDR3, as DNA: TGTGCCAGCAGTCGGACTTTGAACACTGAAGCTTTCTTT.

The CDR3 nucleotides read TGTGCCAGCAGAAACCCCGGGGAGGACTATGGCTACACCTTC. This translates into CASRNPGEDYGYTF. V gene TRBV7-2 combines with J gene TRBJ1-2; D remains unclear. V was cut by 6 bases and J by 3 bases, with 14 bases left in between. The CDR3 is 14 amino acids. CDR1 is SGHTA and CDR2 is FQGNSA in the germline V gene.

The V call is TRBV5-6, the J call TRBJ1-6, with 8 bases matching TRBD1. Germline CDR1 reads SGHDT; CDR2 reads YYEEEE. The CDR3 is 14 residues long. After removal of 3 bases from V and 9 bases from J, the junction contained 5 bases not matched to a gene. The CDR3 loop reads CASSWDRWGSPLHF. The CDR3 DNA reads as TGTGCCAGCAGCTGGGACAGGTGGGGTTCACCCCTCCACTTT.

V usage is TRBV5-1 and J usage is TRBJ2-3; TRBD1 agrees at 8 bases. The V gene end was trimmed by 9 bases and the J gene end by 1 base; junction bases not matched to a gene: 7. CDR1 is SGHRS and CDR2 is YFSETQ in the germline V gene. The CDR3 is made up of 14 amino acids. The CDR3 coding sequence is TGCGCCACCACAGGGGGTGATCGCACAGATACGCAGTATTTT. Translated, it gives CATTGGDRTDTQYF. Filled out from reference TRBV5-1 and TRBJ2-3, the complete variable domain reads KAGVTQTPRYLIKTRGQQVTLSCSPISGHRSVSWYQQTPGQGLQFLFEYFSETQRNKGNFPGRFSGRQFSNSRSEMNVSTLELGDSALYLCATTGGDRTDTQYFGPGTRLTVL.

The chain has TRBV18 and TRBJ1-1; TRBD1 matches 7 bases. Germline CDR1 is KGHSH and CDR2 is LQKENI. The CDR3 runs 15 residues. Trimming took 6 bases from V and 2 from J; bases not matched to a gene: 9. The CDR3 region is CASSPAGQRNTEAFF. The CDR3 bases are TGTGCCAGCTCCCCCGCGGGACAGCGCAACACTGAAGCTTTCTTT.

The gene calls are TRBV6-1 and TRBJ2-6; 12 bases line up with TRBD1. Germline trimming cut 2 bases from V and 2 bases from J; bases unmatched to any gene: 7. This CDR3 is 19 amino acids long. Per germline, CDR1 MNHNS and CDR2 SASEGT. CDR3 coding DNA: TGTGCCAGCAGTGAAAGGTTGGGACAGGGGGCGACTGGGGCCAACGTCCTGACTTTC. Amino acids: CASSERLGQGATGANVLTF.

V usage is TRBV9 and J usage is TRBJ2-6; D uncertain. Trimming removed 2 bases from V and 0 bases from J, with 6 bases in between. Germline V gene lookup returns CDR1 SGDLS and CDR2 YYNGEE. The CDR3 totals 15 residues. In DNA form, the CDR3 reads TGTGCCAGCAGCGTCCCGTTCTCTGGGGCCAACGTCCTGACTTTC. This encodes CASSVPFSGANVLTF.

This chain joins TRBV15 and TRBJ1-5; D remains ambiguous. The CDR3 totals 12 residues. Trimming cost V 3 bases and J 6 bases, with 6 bases left between them. Germline lookup yields CDR1 LNHNV and CDR2 YYDKDF (reference sequence). The DNA of the CDR3 is TGTGCCACCAGCAGGCCGGGTCAGCCCCAGCATTTT. Residues: CATSRPGQPQHF.

Concerning this clone itself: The same CDR3 also results from other DNA sequences found in this sample. This sequence joins TRBV28 and TRBJ1-1; a weak D match, TRBD1 (5 bases). Trimming stripped 4 bases from V and 2 bases from J, with 8 bases between. The V gene's germline CDR1 is MDHEN and CDR2 SYDVKM. This CDR3 contains 13 residues. Here the CDR3 reads CASSSGFNTEAFF. In DNA form, the CDR3 reads TGTGCCAGCAGTTCAGGGTTCAACACTGAAGCTTTCTTT.